This T cell receptor (beta chain) was identified during a study of shared clonotypes between healthy human individuals. As regards this clone: Antigen unknown.

Germline V gene data show CDR1 as SGHNT and CDR2 as YENEEA. CDR3 size: 15 residues. V lost 6 bases to trimming and J lost 5 bases; unmatched junction nucleotides: 6. Study observations and caveats: Sequencing of the sorted subsets was shown by rarefaction to be incomplete despite large depth.

The study ran the assay at deep level. Method: immunoSEQ multiplex PCR; TCRdb's copy keeps in-frame clones and lacks some. The sample has about 1.5 million clones; roughly 95% are singletons. Both subsets, CD45RA+ naive and CD45RA-negative memory, were split from the CD4+ cells. This TCR derives from a man aged 25-40 years in good health. Sequences were obtained from naive CD4+ T cells sorted from blood. The sample's subset: CD45RA+ positively selected. This rearrangement joins TRBV11-3 to TRBJ2-1; TRBD2 agrees at 11 bases. The CDR3 DNA is TGTGCCAGCAGTCCCGGGACTAGCGGCAACAATGAGCAGTTCTTC. It translates to CASSPGTSGNNEQFF.